This T cell receptor beta chain was found in a study of CD8 T cells in ankylosing spondylitis. This CDR3 contains 12 residues. Per the germline V gene, CDR1 is DFQATT and CDR2 is SNEGSKA (reference sequence). The ends were cut back, 3 bases at V and 3 bases at J, with 9 bases in the middle. TCRdb reprocessed the 5' RACE reads via MiXCR and lists one record per CDR3 protein. The table shows almost 250,000 distinct CDR3 sequences, with under 35% occurring only once. This clonotype was picked up many times. The rearrangement links TRBV20-1 to TRBJ2-7, with D tentatively TRBD2 (6 bases). The sequence derives from a male donor with ankylosing spondylitis or in good health (not recorded which). The sequenced sample consisted of blood, either unsorted or a sorted T cell fraction (not recorded which). CDR3 protein: CSASMGGYEQYF. Here the CDR3 DNA reads TGCAGTGCTAGTATGGGGGGCTACGAGCAGTACTTC.